This T cell receptor beta chain was documented in a study of T-cell reconstitution after alpha-beta-depleted transplantation in children. Germline V gene sequence: CDR1 MNHEY, CDR2 SVGEGT. V lost 6 bases and J 5 bases, leaving 14 bases between the germline ends. The CDR3 is made up of 13 amino acids. This clonotype was counted once. Its antigen is currently unknown. Study-level points and caveats: Recipient T cells and thymic progenitors that survived were the source of the high TCRbeta diversity seen at day 60 in some patients. A year post-transplant, T-cell counts and diversity derived mostly from newly produced T cells. The origin of alpha-beta T cells about two months after transplant was reportedly several hundred expanded graft clones.

TCRbeta library preparation incorporated unique molecular identifiers. TCRdb reanalysed the PCR reads using MiXCR and keeps one entry per CDR3 protein. Of about 4,900 distinct CDR3 sequences listed, roughly 25% were seen once; the top ten hold about a third. This specimen was PBMCs, mostly from graft donor cells, taken 60 days after TCRalphabeta/CD19-depleted stem cell transplant. This chain links TRBV6-2 or TRBV6-3 with TRBJ2-7, with D possibly matching TRBD1 (5 bases). The TCR was taken from a male patient between 2 and 15 years old who had a stem cell transplant for acute lymphoblastic leukemia, so the T cells may come from the graft donor. CDR3 sequence (DNA): TGTGCCAGCAGCCAAACGGACAATAACGAGCAGTACTTC. It codes for CASSQTDNNEQYF.